The clone carrying this T cell receptor beta chain appeared a single time. This entry is derived from a study of blood T cell repertoires in COVID-19. Overall study: Sample material is recorded as cDNA or gDNA derived from T cells, B-cell-depleted T cells, or PBMCs.

Original data processing: Estimates of nucleated cell counts were drawn from the amplification of reference gene primers. The protocol was immunoSEQ multiplex PCR, while the TCRdb copy is restricted to in-frame clones and leaves out a portion. D and trimming come from the DNA, and the V and J calls and clone size come from that table. The data show roughly 150,000 clones, with around 82% seen just once and 40% to 55% held by the top ten. V lost 5 bases, J lost 7 bases, and 15 bases lay in between. CDR1 and CDR2 from the germline V gene are MNHEY and SMNVEV (reference sequence). CDR3 length equals 15 residues.

This receptor was identified in a human donor in a cohort sampled during active COVID-19. Sequenced sample: peripheral blood. V is TRBV27 and J is TRBJ1-6, with D possibly being TRBD1 (6 bases). CDR3 in DNA: TGTGCCAGCAGTCCGCCCGACAGGAAAAATTCACCCCTCCACTTT. Its translation is CASSPPDRKNSPLHF.